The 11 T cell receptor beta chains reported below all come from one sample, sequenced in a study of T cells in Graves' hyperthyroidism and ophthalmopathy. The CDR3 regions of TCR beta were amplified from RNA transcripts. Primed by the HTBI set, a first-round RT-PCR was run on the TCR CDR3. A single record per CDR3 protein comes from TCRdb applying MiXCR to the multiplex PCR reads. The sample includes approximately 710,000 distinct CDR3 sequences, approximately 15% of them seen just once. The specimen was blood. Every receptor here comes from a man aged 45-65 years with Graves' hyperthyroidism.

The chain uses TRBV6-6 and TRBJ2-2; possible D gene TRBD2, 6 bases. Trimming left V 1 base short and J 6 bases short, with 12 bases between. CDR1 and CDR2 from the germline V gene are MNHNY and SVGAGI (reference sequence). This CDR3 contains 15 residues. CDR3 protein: CASSYYEREAGELFF. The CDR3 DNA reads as TGTGCCAGCAGTTACTACGAGAGGGAGGCCGGGGAGCTGTTTTTT.

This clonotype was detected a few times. The CDR3 sequence: CSARDGNEQFF. In DNA form, the CDR3 reads TGCAGTGCTAGAGACGGCAATGAGCAGTTCTTC. The chain is built from TRBV20-1 and TRBJ2-1; D is ambiguous. Looked up from germline, CDR1 is DFQATT and CDR2 is SNEGSKA (reference sequence). The CDR3 has 11 residues. V dropped 0 bases and J dropped 6 bases, with 3 bases sitting between them.

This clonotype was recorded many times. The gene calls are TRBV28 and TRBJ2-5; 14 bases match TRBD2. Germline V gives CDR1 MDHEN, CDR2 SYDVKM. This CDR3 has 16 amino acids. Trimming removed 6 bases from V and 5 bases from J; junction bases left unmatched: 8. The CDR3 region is CASRPGLAGVLETQYF. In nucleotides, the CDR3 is TGTGCCAGCAGGCCGGGACTAGCGGGAGTTTTGGAGACCCAGTACTTC.

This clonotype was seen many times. CDR3 loop: CASSLPSGNEQYF. The CDR3 DNA reads TGTGCCAGCAGTTTACCCAGCGGGAACGAGCAGTACTTC. The chain has TRBV28 and TRBJ2-7; 7 bases are a match to TRBD2. The CDR3 contains 13 residues. V shed 2 bases, J shed 5 bases, and the junction held 3 bases outside the gene matches. Germline CDR1 reads MDHEN; CDR2 reads SYDVKM.

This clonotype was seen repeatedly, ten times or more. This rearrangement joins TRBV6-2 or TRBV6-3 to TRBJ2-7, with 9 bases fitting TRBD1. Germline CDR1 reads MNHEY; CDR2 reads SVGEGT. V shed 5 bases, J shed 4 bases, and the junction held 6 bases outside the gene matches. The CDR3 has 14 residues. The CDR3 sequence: CASSMGQGRYEQYF. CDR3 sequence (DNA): TGTGCCAGCAGTATGGGACAGGGACGTTACGAGCAGTACTTC.

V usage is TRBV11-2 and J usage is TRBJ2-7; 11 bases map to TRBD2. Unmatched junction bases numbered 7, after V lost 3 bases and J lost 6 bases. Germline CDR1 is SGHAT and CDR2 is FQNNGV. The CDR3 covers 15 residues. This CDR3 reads CASSFEPGLAGEQYF. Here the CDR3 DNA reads TGTGCCAGCAGCTTCGAACCCGGACTAGCGGGCGAGCAGTACTTC. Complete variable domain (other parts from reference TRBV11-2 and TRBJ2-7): EAGVAQSPRYKIIEKRQSVAFWCNPISGHATLYWYQQILGQGPKLLIQFQNNGVVDDSQLPKDRFSAERLKGVDSTLKIQPAKLEDSAVYLCASSFEPGLAGEQYFGPGTRLTVT.

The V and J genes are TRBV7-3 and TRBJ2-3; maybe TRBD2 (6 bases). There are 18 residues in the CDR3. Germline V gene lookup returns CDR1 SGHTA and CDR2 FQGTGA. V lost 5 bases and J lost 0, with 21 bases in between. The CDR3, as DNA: TGTGCCAGCAGCGGTCGGGAGCTTGACCCAAAGAGCACAGATACGCAGTATTTT. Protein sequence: CASSGRELDPKSTDTQYF.

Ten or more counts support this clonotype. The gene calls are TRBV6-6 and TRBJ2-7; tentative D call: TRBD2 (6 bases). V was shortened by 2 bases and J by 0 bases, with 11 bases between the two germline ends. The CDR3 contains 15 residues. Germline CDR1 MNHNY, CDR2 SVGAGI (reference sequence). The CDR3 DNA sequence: TGTGCCAGCAGTTACGGGGACTTCAGCTCCTACGAGCAGTACTTC. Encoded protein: CASSYGDFSSYEQYF.

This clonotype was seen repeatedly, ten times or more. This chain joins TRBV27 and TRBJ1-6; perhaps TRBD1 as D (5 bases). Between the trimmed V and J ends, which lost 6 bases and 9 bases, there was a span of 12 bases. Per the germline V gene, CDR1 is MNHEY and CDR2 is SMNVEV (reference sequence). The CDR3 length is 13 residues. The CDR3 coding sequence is TGTGCCAGCAGATTTCGGGGGGGTTCACCCCTCCACTTT. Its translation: CASRFRGGSPLHF.

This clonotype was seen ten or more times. CDR3 loop: CASSTMNTEAFF. DNA of the CDR3: TGTGCCAGCTCAACGATGAACACTGAAGCTTTCTTT. The chain uses TRBV18 and TRBJ1-1; D remains ambiguous. The V gene's germline CDR1 is KGHSH and CDR2 LQKENI. Trimming removed 5 bases from V and 0 bases from J, with 4 bases in between. The CDR3 length is 12 residues.

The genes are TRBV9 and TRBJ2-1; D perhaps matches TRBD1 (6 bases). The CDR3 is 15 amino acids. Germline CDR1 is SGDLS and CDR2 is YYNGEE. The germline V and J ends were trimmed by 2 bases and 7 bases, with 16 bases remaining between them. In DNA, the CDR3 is TGTGCCAGCAGCGTCGAGGGGGTGGCTTGGAATGAGCAGTTCTTC. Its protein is CASSVEGVAWNEQFF.